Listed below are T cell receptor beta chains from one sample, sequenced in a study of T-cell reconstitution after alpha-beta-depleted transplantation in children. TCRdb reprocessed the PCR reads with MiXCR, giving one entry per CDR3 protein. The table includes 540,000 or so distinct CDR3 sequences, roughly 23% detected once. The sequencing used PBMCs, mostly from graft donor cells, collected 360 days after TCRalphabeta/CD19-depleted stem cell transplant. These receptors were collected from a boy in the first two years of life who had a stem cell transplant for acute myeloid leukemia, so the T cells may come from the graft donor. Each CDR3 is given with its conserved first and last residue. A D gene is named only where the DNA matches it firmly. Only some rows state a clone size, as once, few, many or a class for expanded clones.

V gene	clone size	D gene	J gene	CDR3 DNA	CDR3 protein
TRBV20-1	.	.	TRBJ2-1	TGCAGTGCTGGATCAGGGGCGGGGGCCTACAATGAGCAGTTCTTC	CSAGSGAGAYNEQFF
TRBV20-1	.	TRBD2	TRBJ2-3	TGCAGTGCTGGACTAGCGGGGGCTTTTAGCACAGATACGCAGTATTTT	CSAGLAGAFSTDTQYF
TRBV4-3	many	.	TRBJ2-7	TGCGCCAGCCCGGGACTCCTCTACGAGCAGTACTTC	CASPGLLYEQYF
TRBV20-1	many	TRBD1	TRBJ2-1	TGCAGTGCTAGAGATGGAAAGGGGGCGCGCGATGAGCAGTTCTTC	CSARDGKGARDEQFF
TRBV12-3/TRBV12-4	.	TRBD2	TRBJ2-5	TGTGCCAGCAGTAAGGGACTAGCGGGGTACCAAGAGACCCAGTACTTC	CASSKGLAGYQETQYF
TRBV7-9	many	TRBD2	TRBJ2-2	TGTGCCAGCTCCGGGACTAGCGTTGGTACCGGGGAGCTGTTTTTT	CASSGTSVGTGELFF
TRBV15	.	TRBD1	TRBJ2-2	TGTGCCACCAGCAGAGACCCCCCGGGACAGGGATACGGGGAGCTGTTTTTT	CATSRDPPGQGYGELFF
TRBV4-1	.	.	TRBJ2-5	TGCGCCAGCAGCGAGGCCTCAGAGAAGGAGACCCAGTACTTC	CASSEASEKETQYF
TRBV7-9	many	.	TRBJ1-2	TGTGCCAGCAGCTTAGCGCTAACGGTACAGGGAATCGGAGGCTACACCTTC	CASSLALTVQGIGGYTF
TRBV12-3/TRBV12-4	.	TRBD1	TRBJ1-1	TGTGCCAGCAGTTTAGGGGGGACAGGGGGCACTGAAGCTTTCTTT	CASSLGGTGGTEAFF
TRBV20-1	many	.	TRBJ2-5	TGCAGTGCTTCCAGGCCCAGAGTAGAGGAGACCCAGTACTTC	CSASRPRVEETQYF
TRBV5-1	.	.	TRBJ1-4	TGCGCCAGCAGCTCGGGGCGAACTAATGAAAAACTGTTTTTT	CASSSGRTNEKLFF
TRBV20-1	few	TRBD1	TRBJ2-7	TGCAGTGCCGTGAAGGGGACAGGGTCCTACGAGCAGTACTTC	CSAVKGTGSYEQYF
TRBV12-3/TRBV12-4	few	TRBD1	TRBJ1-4	TGTGCCAGCAGTAGCGGACAGGGACGTAATGAAAAACTGTTTTTT	CASSSGQGRNEKLFF
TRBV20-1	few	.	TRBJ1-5	TGCAGTGCCCCTCTGACTGTGAGCAATCAGCCCCAGCATTTT	CSAPLTVSNQPQHF
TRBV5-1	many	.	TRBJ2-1	TGCGCCAGCAGCTCCCTCGTGCGGGAAGCCTCCTACAATGAGCAGTTCTTC	CASSSLVREASYNEQFF
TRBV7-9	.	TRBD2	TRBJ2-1	TGTGCCAGCAGCCCAAGACTAGCGGGGGTGAGTGAGCAGTTCTTC	CASSPRLAGVSEQFF
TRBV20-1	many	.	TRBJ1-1	TGCAGTGCTTATGGACTGAACACTGAAGCTTTCTTT	CSAYGLNTEAFF